This TCR beta chain was found in a study of cytomegalovirus exposure and HLA in healthy donors. This clone was detected once. In the PCR, 60 Vbeta and 13 Jbeta primers were used. The method was immunoSEQ multiplex PCR; TCRdb's version includes in-frame clones alone and lacks a portion of them. The table lists about 250,000 clones, about 80% of them singletons. This CDR3 is 14 amino acids long. The V gene's germline CDR1 is SNHLY and CDR2 FYNNEI. The V end lost 8 bases, the J end lost 7 bases, and 20 bases lay between the germline ends. This clonotype originated in a girl between 2 and 10 years old in good health and CMV-seronegative. The sample was PBMCs. V gene TRBV2 combines with J gene TRBJ2-5; maybe TRBD1 (5 bases). The CDR3 DNA reads TGTGCCAGCGGTCTTAGGGGTTGGGGCGCGACCCAGTACTTC. This encodes CASGLRGWGATQYF.